Following are 7 T cell receptor beta chains from one sample sequenced in a study of blood T cell repertoires in COVID-19. Method: immunoSEQ multiplex PCR; TCRdb's copy keeps in-frame clones and lacks some. Seen here are 260,000 or so clones, 81% observed once, and the top ten hold 7.5%. The specimen was peripheral blood. These receptors all stem from a woman of 80 years or more with COVID-19, enrolled during active disease.

The V and J genes are TRBV29-1 and TRBJ1-1; 7 bases map to TRBD1. Germline values: CDR1 SQVTM, CDR2 ANQGSEA. CDR3 length equals 13 residues. Trimming removed 4 bases from V and 4 bases from J; junction bases left unmatched: 6. This chain's CDR3 is CSVAGGGGTEAFF. In DNA form, the CDR3 reads TGCAGCGTTGCCGGAGGGGGCGGCACTGAAGCTTTCTTT.

This clone has only one observation. V is TRBV7-6 and J is TRBJ2-3; 8 bases align to TRBD1. Germline V lookup: CDR1 SGHVS, CDR2 FNYEAQ. The CDR3 runs 15 residues. The V segment lost 0 bases and the J segment 7 bases; nucleotides outside the gene matches: 6. DNA for the CDR3: TGTGCCAGCAGCTTAGCAACAGGGGGATTTAATACGCAGTATTTT. Translation: CASSLATGGFNTQYF.

The genes are TRBV6-2 or TRBV6-3 and TRBJ1-2; D call uncertain. The CDR3 consists of 13 residues. CDR1 and CDR2 (germline): MNHEY, SVGEGT. V lost 6 bases and J 5 bases, leaving 13 bases between the germline ends. CDR3: CASSHTAMYGYTF. CDR3 sequence (DNA): TGTGCCAGCAGCCACACAGCTATGTATGGCTACACCTTC.

This clone was found a few times. The chain combines TRBV14 with TRBJ1-1, with unresolved D. The CDR3 is made up of 13 amino acids. CDR1 SGHDN and CDR2 FVKESK come from the germline V gene. Trimming removed 0 bases at V and 7 bases at J, with 9 bases between. CDR3 in DNA: TGTGCCAGCAGCCAAGATCGAGGAGTTGAAGCTTTCTTT. Translating gives CASSQDRGVEAFF.

The chain employs TRBV2 and TRBJ1-4; D remains unclear. V dropped 10 bases and J dropped 0 bases, with 12 bases sitting between them. The CDR3 runs 14 residues. CDR1 and CDR2 from the germline V gene are SNHLY and FYNNEI. The CDR3 loop is CATRREATNEKLFF. The CDR3, as DNA: TGTGCCACACGGAGGGAAGCAACTAATGAAAAACTGTTTTTT.

V usage is TRBV10-3 and J usage is TRBJ1-3, with D possibly matching TRBD1 (6 bases). Germline assignment: CDR1 ENHRY and CDR2 SYGVKD. This CDR3 has 15 residues. Trimming left V 6 bases short and J 3 bases short, with 15 bases between. CDR3 in amino acids: CAIREQGTLGNTIYF. In nucleotides, the CDR3 is TGTGCCATCAGAGAACAGGGAACTCTTGGAAACACCATATATTTT.

In its sample, this clone was seen once. V usage is TRBV5-1 and J usage is TRBJ1-3, with 7 nucleotides matching TRBD1. Looked up from germline, CDR1 is SGHRS and CDR2 is YFSETQ. V lost 3 bases to trimming and J lost 2 bases; unmatched junction nucleotides: 11. This CDR3 has 17 amino acids. The DNA for the CDR3 is TGCGCCAGCAGCTCATCGGCCGCAGGGGGAACTGGAAACACCATATATTTT. Amino acids: CASSSSAAGGTGNTIYF.